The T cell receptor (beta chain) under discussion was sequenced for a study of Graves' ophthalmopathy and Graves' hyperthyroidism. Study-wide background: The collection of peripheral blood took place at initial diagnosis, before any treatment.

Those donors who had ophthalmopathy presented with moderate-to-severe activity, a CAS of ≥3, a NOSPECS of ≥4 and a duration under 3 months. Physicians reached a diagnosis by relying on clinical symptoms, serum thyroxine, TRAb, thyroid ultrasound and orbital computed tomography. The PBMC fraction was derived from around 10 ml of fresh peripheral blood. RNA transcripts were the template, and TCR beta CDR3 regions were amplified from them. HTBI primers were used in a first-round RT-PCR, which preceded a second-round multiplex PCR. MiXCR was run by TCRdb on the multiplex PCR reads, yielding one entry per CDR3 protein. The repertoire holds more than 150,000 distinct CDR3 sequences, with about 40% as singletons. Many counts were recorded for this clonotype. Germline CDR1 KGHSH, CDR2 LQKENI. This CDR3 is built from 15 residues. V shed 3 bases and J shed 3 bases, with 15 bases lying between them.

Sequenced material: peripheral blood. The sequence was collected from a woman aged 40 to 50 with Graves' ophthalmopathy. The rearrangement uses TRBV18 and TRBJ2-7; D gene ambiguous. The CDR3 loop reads CASSPRPTENYEQYF. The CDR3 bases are TGTGCCAGCTCACCCAGACCGACGGAAAACTACGAGCAGTACTTC.